The rows below give T cell receptor beta chains drawn from one sample of a study of cytomegalovirus exposure and HLA in healthy donors. Profiling relied on immunoSEQ multiplex PCR, and the TCRdb table lists in-frame clones only, not all of them. The data show roughly 170,000 clones, roughly 70% seen once. The sequencing sample was made of PBMCs. The origin of the receptors is a girl aged 10 to 17 in good health and CMV-seronegative. Both conserved end residues are trimmed from each CDR3.

v_gene	CDR3aa
TRBV4-1	ASSQGGKTQY
TRBV5-1	ASSLARGDQETQY
TRBV7-9	ASSLGQLDYGYT
TRBV5-1	ASSGGNEQF
TRBV7-9	ASSLTSRSSDTQY
TRBV7-3	ASSRIRVNTEAF
TRBV30	AWNSGLSRMNTEAF
TRBV6-6	ASRPLVTGRNQPQH
TRBV19	ASSMTGGAGNEQF
TRBV7-9	ASSLPRDRAVKNTEAF
TRBV6-5	ASSELAGSTDTQY
TRBV7-6	ASSIQAGARTDTQY
TRBV11-2	ASSSYYENTQY
TRBV5-1	ASSSAQGAPNYGYT
TRBV27	ASSLSRDRGYTGELF
TRBV5-1	ASSLEIGATEAF
TRBV6-1	ASSGLQGYNEQF
TRBV19	ASSFRSGDSYGYT
TRBV6-5	ASTQGANYGYT
TRBV29-1	SVARGGYEQY
TRBV7-3	ASSFAGGLSGANVLT
TRBV25-1	ASSDPQGARAKNIQY
TRBV6-1	ASSLQYTEAF
TRBV2	ASSGLAVYNEQF
TRBV30	ASKRGNEQF
TRBV5-1	ASRGSIWDSFSGNTIY
TRBV27	ASRLRGQGANTGELF
TRBV5-1	ASSRGQGNSPLH
TRBV5-4	ASSPGPGLTWEQY
TRBV18	ASSLDRGDNEQF
TRBV5-6	ASSLTGESPLH